Listed below are T cell receptor beta chains from one sample, sequenced in a study of blood T cell repertoires in COVID-19. Some clones are missing from TCRdb's copy, which holds only in-frame ones; the method was immunoSEQ multiplex PCR. In the table there are about 360,000 clones, around 84% of which are singletons. The sample consisted of peripheral blood. The receptors were gathered from a human donor in a cohort sampled during active COVID-19. CDR3s include the opening cysteine and the closing phenylalanine or tryptophan. D genes are given only for firm matches. Only part of the rows carry a size: once, few, many, or a class if the clone is expanded.

size	D	J	V	CDR3	DNA
NA	TRBD1	TRBJ2-2	TRBV5-4	CASSFYPLGQENTGELFF	TGTGCCAGCAGCTTTTATCCCCTCGGACAGGAAAACACCGGGGAGCTGTTTTTT
NA	NA	TRBJ1-2	TRBV21-1	CASSARQETSYGYTF	TGTGCCAGCAGCGCTCGACAGGAAACTTCCTATGGCTACACCTTC
NA	NA	TRBJ2-5	TRBV6-1	CASSEGGTRGETQYF	TGTGCCAGCAGTGAAGGGGGGACACGGGGAGAGACCCAGTACTTC
NA	TRBD2	TRBJ2-3	TRBV2	CASSEGTSPRRDTQYF	TGTGCCAGCAGTGAAGGGACTAGCCCACGCCGGGATACGCAGTATTTT
few	TRBD1	TRBJ1-1	TRBV19	CASNRLGQGATEAFF	TGTGCCAGTAATCGATTGGGACAGGGGGCCACTGAAGCTTTCTTT
NA	TRBD1	TRBJ2-7	TRBV5-8	CASSLDAGGRPYEQYF	TGTGCCAGCAGCTTGGACGCAGGGGGCCGACCCTACGAGCAGTACTTC
few	TRBD1	TRBJ1-1	TRBV6-1	CASSELPTGGTEAFF	TGTGCCAGCAGTGAACTCCCGACAGGGGGGACTGAAGCTTTCTTT
NA	TRBD2	TRBJ2-3	TRBV29-1	CSVETSGSSDTQYF	TGCAGCGTTGAGACTAGCGGGAGCTCAGATACGCAGTATTTT
NA	TRBD1	TRBJ1-4	TRBV19	CASSNTGATNEKLFF	TGTGCCAGTAGTAATACAGGGGCGACTAATGAAAAACTGTTTTTT
NA	NA	TRBJ1-1	TRBV2	CASSGLKNTEAFF	TGTGCCAGCAGTGGGCTGAAGAACACTGAAGCTTTCTTT
NA	TRBD2	TRBJ2-2	TRBV4-2	CASSQTPSGRYTGELFF	TGTGCCAGCAGCCAAACCCCCAGCGGGAGGTACACCGGGGAGCTGTTTTTT
few	NA	TRBJ2-3	TRBV7-2	CASTLGGEMQYF	TGTGCCAGCACCCTAGGGGGGGAGATGCAGTATTTT
NA	TRBD1	TRBJ1-6	TRBV5-1	CASSWGQGVDNSPLHF	TGCGCCAGCAGCTGGGGACAGGGGGTAGATAATTCACCCCTCCACTTT
NA	TRBD2	TRBJ2-6	TRBV7-9	CASSLGGSGANVLTF	TGTGCCAGCAGCTTGGGAGGGTCCGGGGCCAACGTCCTGACTTTC